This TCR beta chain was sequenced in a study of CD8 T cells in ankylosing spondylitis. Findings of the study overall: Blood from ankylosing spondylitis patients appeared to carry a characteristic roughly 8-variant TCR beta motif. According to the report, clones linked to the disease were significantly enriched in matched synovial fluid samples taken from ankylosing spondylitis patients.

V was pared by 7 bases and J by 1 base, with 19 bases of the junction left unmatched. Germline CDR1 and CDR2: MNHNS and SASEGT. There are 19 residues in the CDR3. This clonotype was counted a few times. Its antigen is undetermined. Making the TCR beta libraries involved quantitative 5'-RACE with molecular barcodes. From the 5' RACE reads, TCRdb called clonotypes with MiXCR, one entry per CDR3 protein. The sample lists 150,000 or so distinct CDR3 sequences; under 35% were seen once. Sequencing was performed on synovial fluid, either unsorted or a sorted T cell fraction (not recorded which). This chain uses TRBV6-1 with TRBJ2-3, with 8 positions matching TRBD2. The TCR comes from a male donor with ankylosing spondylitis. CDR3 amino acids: CASTRQGGVSGARTDTQYF. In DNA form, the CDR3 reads TGTGCCAGCACCCGTCAGGGTGGGGTTAGCGGGGCCCGCACAGATACGCAGTATTTT.